These 2 T cell receptor beta chains came from one sample sequenced in a study of T cells expressing NK-cell markers. TCRdb reprocessed the 5' RACE reads and stores each CDR3 protein as one record, lacking DNA. This repertoire comprises about 460,000 distinct CDR3 sequences; its ten largest clones make up around 1.4%. The specimen sequenced was blood T cells: a sorted CD56 or NKG2C T cell subset, CD4+ or CD8+ T cells, or bulk PBMC T cells (not recorded which). The receptors stem from a woman between 45 and 65 years old in good health.

The rearrangement joins TRBV5-1 to TRBJ2-1; TCRdb calls TRBD2, which cannot be checked without DNA. Germline V gives CDR1 SGHRS, CDR2 YFSETQ. This CDR3 region has 17 residues. The CDR3 sequence is CASRTGLADSSYNEQFF.

This chain joins TRBV25-1 and TRBJ2-7. The germline V gene encodes CDR1 MGHDK and CDR2 SYGVNS. The CDR3 loop spans 12 amino acids. CDR3 protein: CASSSRFGEQYF.